The 26 T cell receptor beta chains reported below all come from one sample, sequenced in a study of blood T cell repertoires in COVID-19. Assay: immunoSEQ multiplex PCR; the TCRdb copy retains only in-frame clones and omits some. The data contain more than 300,000 clones, roughly 90% of them seen just once; the ten biggest clones take up around 6.6%. The source material was peripheral blood. The receptors here all came from a man aged 18 to 30 who had recovered from COVID-19.

The rearrangement uses TRBV10-2 and TRBJ2-5; 7 nucleotides line up with TRBD2. The CDR3 sequence is 17 residues long. CDR1 WSHSY and CDR2 SAAADI come from the germline V gene. The V segment lost 3 bases and the J segment 5 bases; nucleotides outside the gene matches: 15. CDR3 in amino acids: CASSERGGIPGRETQYF. In nucleotides, the CDR3 is TGCGCCAGCAGTGAACGGGGCGGTATCCCCGGGAGGGAGACCCAGTACTTC.

The chain carries TRBV18 and TRBJ1-5; D gene unclear. V was pared by 0 bases and J by 4 bases, with 19 bases between. Germline V gives CDR1 KGHSH, CDR2 LQKENI. The CDR3 runs 18 residues. In nucleotides, the CDR3 is TGTGCCAGCTCACCACCAGGGCTAGGAGGAGGAAAGAATCAGCCCCAGCATTTT. It codes for CASSPPGLGGGKNQPQHF. Combining the CDR3 with reference TRBV18 and TRBJ1-5 gives the whole variable domain NAGVMQNPRHLVRRRGQEARLRCSPMKGHSHVYWYRQLPEEGLKFMVYLQKENIIDESGMPKERFSAEFPKEGPSILRIQQVVRGDSAAYFCASSPPGLGGGKNQPQHFGDGTRLSIL.

The V call is TRBV10-2, the J call TRBJ2-3, with a tentative D call TRBD1 (6 bases). CDR1 is WSHSY, CDR2 SAAADI, per germline. This CDR3 has 14 residues. Trimming removed 4 bases at V and 4 bases at J, with 12 bases between. The CDR3 reads CASSGRRGPDTQYF. The CDR3 nucleotides read TGCGCCAGCAGTGGTCGCAGGGGACCAGATACGCAGTATTTT.

This chain links TRBV10-3 with TRBJ1-3; tentative D call: TRBD1 (6 bases). The ends were cut back, 0 bases at V and 4 bases at J, with 13 bases in the middle. The CDR3 runs to 16 residues. CDR1 is ENHRY, CDR2 SYGVKD, per germline. Here the CDR3 DNA reads TGTGCCATCAGTGAGTCTGTGGGGGCATCCGGAAACACCATATATTTT. Translation: CAISESVGASGNTIYF.

The chain recombines TRBV6-2 or TRBV6-3 with TRBJ2-7; D is perhaps TRBD2 (6 bases). In germline, CDR1 is MNHEY, CDR2 SVGEGT. The ends were cut back, 4 bases at V and 1 base at J, with 20 bases in the middle. This CDR3 contains 17 residues. The CDR3 nucleotides are TGTGCCAGCAGTTGGGCGGGAAGGGAAGGTATATCCTACGAGCAGTACTTC. Its protein is CASSWAGREGISYEQYF.

The V call is TRBV7-9, the J call TRBJ2-7; D is unclear. Germline V gene data show CDR1 as SEHNR and CDR2 as FQNEAQ (reference sequence). This CDR3 spans 11 amino acids. V was trimmed by 5 bases and J by 6 bases, leaving 8 bases between them. This CDR3 reads CASSVGFEQYF. For the CDR3, the DNA is TGTGCCAGCAGCGTCGGGTTCGAGCAGTACTTC.

The chain recombines TRBV6-1 with TRBJ2-1; TRBD2 agrees at 11 bases. The J segment lost 1 base and the V segment lost 3 bases, leaving 8 bases of the junction unmatched. Germline-derived CDR1 and CDR2 are MNHNS and SASEGT. The CDR3 length is 18 residues. CDR3 sequence (DNA): TGTGCCAGCAGTGAGTGGGGCGGGACTAGCGGATCCTACAATGAGCAGTTCTTC. Protein: CASSEWGGTSGSYNEQFF.

The V gene is TRBV5-4, the J gene TRBJ2-7; 10 nucleotides align to TRBD1. From germline, CDR1 is SGHNT and CDR2 YYREEE (reference sequence). The CDR3 contains 15 residues. Trimming removed 2 bases from V and 4 bases from J; junction bases left unmatched: 6. CDR3 loop: CASSFGTGDWYEQYF. Written as DNA, the CDR3 is TGTGCCAGCAGCTTTGGGACAGGGGATTGGTACGAGCAGTACTTC.

The sample holds one count of this clone. The rearrangement uses TRBV7-3 and TRBJ2-1; the match to TRBD2 covers 7 bases. The CDR3 consists of 15 residues. Germline V gives CDR1 SGHTA, CDR2 FQGTGA. V was clipped by 5 bases and J by 10 bases; unmatched bases: 14. CDR3 sequence: CASSAGTPGGGEQFF. CDR3 bases: TGTGCCAGCAGCGCCGGGACTCCGGGAGGTGGGGAGCAGTTCTTC.

The chain couples TRBV3-1 (or the pseudogene TRBV3-2) to TRBJ1-1; no clear D gene. The CDR3 totals 15 residues. From germline, CDR1 is LGHDT and CDR2 YNNKEL (reference sequence). V lost 1 base to trimming and J lost 1 base, with 10 bases between them. CDR3 region: CASSQGYGKNTEAFF. CDR3 nucleotides: TGTGCCAGCAGCCAAGGATACGGGAAGAACACTGAAGCTTTCTTT.

The rearrangement joins TRBV5-1 to TRBJ2-5; 7 nucleotides match TRBD2. The J segment lost 3 bases and the V segment lost 0 bases, leaving 5 bases of the junction unmatched. CDR1 SGHRS and CDR2 YFSETQ come from the germline V gene. The CDR3 runs 15 residues. This CDR3 is CASSLGPGGKETQYF. DNA for the CDR3: TGCGCCAGCAGCTTGGGACCCGGGGGGAAAGAGACCCAGTACTTC.

The chain joins TRBV11-2 to TRBJ2-5; TRBD2 matches at 10 bases. After removal of 1 base from V and 1 base from J, the junction contained 3 bases not matched to a gene. The CDR3 sequence is 16 residues long. CDR1 SGHAT and CDR2 FQNNGV come from the germline V gene. DNA of the CDR3: TGTGCCAGCAGCTTAGTGGCTAGCGGGGGCCAAGAGACCCAGTACTTC. The encoded protein is CASSLVASGGQETQYF.

The chain couples TRBV7-9 to TRBJ2-5; 7 nucleotides line up with TRBD1. V shed 4 bases, J shed 4 bases, and the junction held 9 bases outside the gene matches. This CDR3 region has 15 residues. Looked up from germline, CDR1 is SEHNR and CDR2 is FQNEAQ (reference sequence). The CDR3 region has the DNA TGTGCCAGCAGCTCGAGAGACAGGGACAGAGAGACCCAGTACTTC. It encodes CASSSRDRDRETQYF.

The J gene is TRBJ2-3, the V gene TRBV29-1; maybe TRBD1 (5 bases). Germline V gives CDR1 SQVTM, CDR2 ANQGSEA. The CDR3 length is 12 residues. The V gene lost 5 bases and the J gene lost 1 base, with 7 bases spanning the gap. The CDR3 coding sequence is TGCAGCGTTCTAGGGGGCACAGATACGCAGTATTTT. Translation: CSVLGGTDTQYF.

This chain joins TRBV3-1 (or the pseudogene TRBV3-2) and TRBJ2-7, with D perhaps TRBD1 (7 bases). Germline-derived CDR1 and CDR2 are LGHDT and YNNKEL (reference sequence). This CDR3 is 15 amino acids long. Trimming shortened V by 0 bases and J by 5 bases, and 14 bases separated the two germline ends. In DNA, the CDR3 is TGTGCCAGCAGCCAAGAAGGCAGGGGGGTCCACGAGCAGTACTTC. It is translated as CASSQEGRGVHEQYF.

The J gene is TRBJ2-5, the V gene TRBV7-9; D is possibly TRBD2 (6 bases). This CDR3 has 15 amino acids. V was cut by 1 base and J by 4 bases, with 13 bases left in between. From germline, CDR1 is SEHNR and CDR2 FQNEAQ (reference sequence). DNA for the CDR3: TGTGCCAGCAGCTTAGGTTCACGGGAGTCAGAGACCCAGTACTTC. Encoded protein: CASSLGSRESETQYF.

In its sample, this clone was seen once. This chain links TRBV3-1 (or the pseudogene TRBV3-2) with TRBJ2-3; 8 bases align to TRBD2. CDR3 length: 15 residues. V lost 5 bases, J lost 5 bases, and 9 bases stayed unmatched. Germline V gives CDR1 LGHDT, CDR2 YNNKEL (reference sequence). CDR3 sequence: CASSSSGGSRDTQYF. The CDR3 region has the DNA TGTGCCAGCAGCTCTTCGGGGGGGTCAAGAGATACGCAGTATTTT.

Only a few counts were recorded for this clone. The chain is built from TRBV6-4 and TRBJ1-2, with a tentative D call TRBD1 (6 bases). The V gene lost 6 bases and the J gene lost 7 bases, with 15 bases spanning the gap. CDR3 length: 13 residues. CDR1 is MRHNA, CDR2 SNTAGT, per germline. The CDR3: CASRATGLGGYTF. The CDR3 DNA reads as TGTGCCAGCAGAGCCACAGGGTTGGGTGGCTACACCTTC.

This clone came up a few times. The V gene is TRBV5-1, the J gene TRBJ2-7; 8 nucleotides agree with TRBD1. The germline V gene has CDR1 SGHRS and CDR2 YFSETQ. V trimming: 4 bases; J trimming: 6 bases; junction bases outside the gene matches: 6. This CDR3 has 13 amino acids. CDR3 protein: CASSHGQGGEQYF. The CDR3 nucleotides read TGCGCCAGCAGCCACGGACAGGGCGGCGAGCAGTACTTC.

The V gene is TRBV6-5, the J gene TRBJ2-1; TRBD1 matches 10 bases. CDR1 and CDR2 (germline): MNHEY, SVGAGI. The CDR3 has 15 amino acids. The V and J ends lost 5 bases and 7 bases, in that order; junction bases with no gene match: 8. CDR3 amino acids: CASSIPGTGVNEQFF. The CDR3 nucleotides are TGTGCCAGCAGTATTCCCGGGACAGGGGTAAATGAGCAGTTCTTC.

This chain uses TRBV6-2 or TRBV6-3 with TRBJ2-5; D unclear. V gave up 2 bases and J gave up 3 bases, with 4 bases separating them. In germline, CDR1 is MNHEY, CDR2 SVGEGT. The CDR3 sequence is 12 residues long. CDR3: CASSYEEETQYF. The CDR3 DNA follows: TGTGCCAGCAGTTACGAGGAAGAGACCCAGTACTTC.

The rearrangement links TRBV12-3 or TRBV12-4 to TRBJ2-7; D call uncertain. This CDR3 region has 13 residues. The V end was cut by 1 base, the J end by 3 bases, with 7 bases between. The CDR3 sequence is CASSLGPDYEQYF. In DNA, the CDR3 is TGTGCCAGCAGTTTAGGGCCCGACTACGAGCAGTACTTC.

This chain joins TRBV4-1 and TRBJ2-7; 8 positions match TRBD1. The CDR3 has 15 residues. J gave up 3 bases and V 1 base, and 5 bases lay outside the gene matches. CDR1 and CDR2 (germline): MGHRA, YSYEKL. CDR3 bases: TGCGCCAGCAGCCAAGGCCGACAGGGGATCTACGAGCAGTACTTC. As protein: CASSQGRQGIYEQYF.

This chain links TRBV5-4 with TRBJ2-4; D may be TRBD1 (6 bases). CDR1 is SGHNT, CDR2 YYREEE, per germline (reference sequence). This CDR3 contains 14 residues. V was clipped by 0 bases and J by 7 bases, with 11 bases between them. CDR3 in DNA: TGTGCCAGCAGCTTGGAGACAGGCGGCAACATTCAGTACTTC. The encoded protein is CASSLETGGNIQYF.

This rearrangement joins TRBV5-4 to TRBJ2-1; D perhaps matches TRBD2 (5 bases). The CDR3 spans 14 residues. With 0 bases removed from V and 5 bases from J, the gap between germline ends came to 9 bases. The germline V gene has CDR1 SGHNT and CDR2 YYREEE (reference sequence). The CDR3 loop reads CASSLGLADNEQFF. The CDR3 DNA sequence: TGTGCCAGCAGCTTGGGGCTAGCAGACAATGAGCAGTTCTTC. The full variable domain, completed using reference TRBV5-4 and TRBJ2-1, is ETGVTQSPTHLIKTRGQQVTLRCSSQSGHNTVSWYQQALGQGPQFIFQYYREEENGRGNFPPRFSGLQFPNYSSELNVNALELDDSALYLCASSLGLADNEQFFGPGTRLTVL.

The rearrangement joins TRBV12-3 or TRBV12-4 to TRBJ1-5; 7 bases are a match to TRBD1. V shed 5 bases and J 6 bases; nucleotides not matched to a gene: 1. The CDR3 sequence is 12 residues long. Written as DNA, the CDR3 is TGTGCCAGCAGTCGACAGGGTCAGCCCCAGCATTTT. As protein: CASSRQGQPQHF.